The entry below gives a single TCR beta chain sequence along with its context. This clonotype has at least ten counts. The specificity of this receptor is unknown. Base qualities were left out, and no much larger clone turns up one base away. V is pruned by 6 bases and J by 1 base, leaving 3 bases of the junction without a gene match. The CDR3 runs 14 residues from the cysteine to the phenylalanine. The kept DNA is CDR3 alone, 42 bases in frame from the first base. From a lookup of the germline V gene, CDR1 and CDR2 are MNHNS and SASEGT. The sample originates from a study of response to subunit inactivated influenza vaccine (dated by TCRdb to the late 2010s). In the study overall: The study used deep quantitative T cell receptor repertoire profiling to track responses to a trivalent subunit inactivated influenza vaccine. Overall study outcomes, separate from this receptor: The authors proposed that each seasonal influenza vaccination may bring in only a limited number of new T cells.

Libraries were made using RT-PCR. TCRdb records Illumina HiSeq 2500 as the sequencer. TCRdb redid the processing of the public reads, applying fastp at Q25 and MiXCR, and retained in-frame beta chains. Every entry covers one CDR3 protein and lists the most common genes and DNA from its rows. This sample has a few hundred thousand distinct CDR3 sequences in its table, and about 10% of those were observed once. Of the sample, about 10% falls within the top ten clones. The data were also submitted as part of a second study, on T cells expressing NK-cell markers. As the second publication notes: TCR beta cDNA libraries were made by 5'RACE template switching that added a universal primer site and unique molecular identifiers. Three sorted T-cell subsets (CD3+CD56+NKG2C+, CD3+CD56+NKG2C- and CD3+CD56-NKG2C+) from seven to nine donors had their TCR beta-chain repertoires profiled. Among the eight sequenced donors, seven were HCMV-seropositive and one was HCMV-seronegative. In several experiments an anti-gammadeltaTCR antibody was added to restrict sorting to alphabetaTCR-expressing T cells. For five or six donors, the dominant CD3+CD56+NKG2C+ clonotypes were among the top 10 CD8+ clonotypes and accounted for roughly 1.0-8% of CD8+ T cells. Those dominant clonotypes were again the most abundant among CD3+CD56-NKG2C+ cells in four donors, at about 28.3-60.1%. It remained unclear whether the expanded NKG2C-expressing T cell clones were specific for HCMV antigens. The eight sequenced donors were randomly selected healthy volunteers, three men and five women. A commercial ELISA kit detecting HCMV-specific IgG in serum was used to determine HCMV serostatus. Ficoll density gradient centrifugation was used to isolate peripheral blood mononuclear cells from blood. For several donors, bulk peripheral blood T-cell repertoires were also sequenced from unsorted PBMC. Synthesis of cDNA was primed from the TCR beta constant segment and was followed by two consecutive PCR amplification steps. Libraries were sequenced as 2 x 150 bp reads on Illumina HiSeq 2000/2500, MiSeq or NextSeq. MIGEC handled demultiplexing of the reads and grouping by UMI, while MiTCR was used to assemble and quantify clonotypes. To remove erroneous sequences, TCR cDNA sequences were retained only when supported by two or more reads. The tcR package was used for downstream repertoire analysis, with clonotypes matched between fractions based on CDR3 nucleotide sequence plus V segment. VDJmatch was used to annotate antigen specificity against VDJdb, with one amino acid substitution allowed in CDR3.

This specimen consisted of PBMCs from blood, obtained on the day of vaccination. The sequence was collected from a man aged 50-60 years who received an inactivated influenza vaccine. Donor details come from another sample of the same person, matched by shared clones. The receptor chain draws on TRBV6-1 and TRBJ2-3; 8 bases in the junction line up with TRBD1. The sequenced DNA: TGTGCCAGCAGCGGACAGGGCGGCACAGATACGCAGTATTTT. Its coded protein is CASSGQGGTDTQYF.